This TCR beta chain was observed in a study of OX40 agonist ivuxolimab in advanced cancers. Study-wide context: Dose-escalation patients' cancers were hepatocellular carcinoma, melanoma, renal cell or head and neck cancer. Previous treatment with anti-PD-1, anti-PD-L1 or anti-CTLA-4 therapy was allowed; under 50% had received some. Findings and limits, study-wide: Determination of antigen specificity was not performed for the expanded peripheral T cells. Expanded clones tended on average to be more numerous among CD8+ T cells than CD4+.

The CDR3 sequence is 11 residues long. In germline, CDR1 is SQVTM, CDR2 ANQGSEA. Trimming cost V 7 bases and J 5 bases; bases outside gene matches: 4. Method: immunoSEQ multiplex PCR; TCRdb's copy keeps in-frame clones and lacks some. In the table there are 89,000 or so clones, around 88% of which are singletons. The table lists this clone with a few counts. As yet, its antigen is unknown. This TCR was recovered from an adult with an advanced solid tumor such as melanoma, head and neck, liver or kidney cancer. Sequenced here: CD4+ or CD8+ T cells sorted from blood, sampled in a trial of the OX40 agonist ivuxolimab. This rearrangement joins TRBV29-1 to TRBJ1-1; TRBD1 matches 7 bases. CDR3 region: CSAAQGTEAFF. In nucleotides, the CDR3 is TGCAGCGCGGCACAGGGGACTGAAGCTTTCTTT.